This is a list of T cell receptor beta chains from one sample in a study of T cell repertoires in cytomegalovirus infection. Each CDR3 protein gets one entry after TCRdb re-called the reads with MiXCR. The sample has more than 200,000 distinct CDR3 sequences, approximately 10% seen once. The sample consisted of PBMCs. Every receptor here comes from a human donor in good health (CMV status not recorded). Some clones in this sample may be carry-over from other donors' samples. The CDR3 runs from the conserved cysteine through the conserved F or W. The D gene is left open where the match is weak. Some rows have no size entry. The others give once, few or many, or a class for an expanded clone.

size	V	J	D	CDR3	DNA
many	TRBV7-6	TRBJ1-6	TRBD1	CASSLEPTGGRSSYNSPLHF	TGTGCCAGCAGCTTAGAACCGACAGGGGGCCGTAGCTCCTATAATTCACCCCTCCACTTT
many	TRBV6-8	TRBJ2-5	TRBD2	CASSYSISTSGGFYF	TGTGCCAGCAGTTACTCGATCTCGACTAGCGGGGGTTTCTACTTC
many	TRBV2	TRBJ2-2	-	CASSEVPATGELFF	TGTGCCAGCAGTGAGGTGCCTGCGACCGGGGAGCTGTTTTTT
-	TRBV13	TRBJ2-1	TRBD2	CASSFVRGGWSYNEQFF	TGTGCCAGCAGCTTCGTGCGGGGGGGCTGGTCCTACAATGAGCAGTTCTTC
-	TRBV28	TRBJ1-2	-	CASSGPLNGYTF	TGTGCCAGCTCCGGACCGCTCAATGGCTACACCTTC
few	TRBV18	TRBJ1-1	-	CASSPRGGKNTEAFF	TGTGCCAGCTCACCAAGAGGGGGAAAGAACACTGAAGCTTTCTTT
few	TRBV5-4	TRBJ1-5	-	CASSLNLKGNQPQHF	TGTGCCAGCAGCTTGAACCTAAAAGGCAATCAGCCCCAGCATTTT
few	TRBV27	TRBJ2-3	-	CASSPTGRSTDTQYF	TGTGCCAGCAGTCCGACAGGACGAAGCACAGATACGCAGTATTTT
few	TRBV12-3/TRBV12-4	TRBJ2-5	-	CASSSPGGVAETQYF	TGTGCCAGCAGTTCTCCAGGAGGGGTGGCAGAGACCCAGTACTTC
-	TRBV28	TRBJ2-7	TRBD2	CASSLSGVGYEQYF	TGTGCCAGCAGTTTAAGCGGGGTCGGCTACGAGCAGTACTTC
many	TRBV14	TRBJ2-5	TRBD1	CASSQRTGFQETQYF	TGTGCCAGCAGCCAAAGGACAGGGTTCCAAGAGACCCAGTACTTC
many	TRBV7-2	TRBJ2-7	-	CASSSSGSATYEQYF	TGTGCCAGCAGCTCGAGTGGCTCAGCTACCTACGAGCAGTACTTC
few	TRBV5-1	TRBJ1-6	-	CASSLDGTTQGTNSPLHF	TGCGCCAGCAGCTTGGATGGGACAACTCAAGGGACTAATTCACCCCTCCACTTT
many	TRBV12-3/TRBV12-4	TRBJ2-6	-	CASSFRQSGANVLTF	TGTGCCAGCAGTTTTCGGCAATCTGGGGCCAACGTCCTGACTTTC
many	TRBV7-2	TRBJ2-7	-	CASSLSTGPFVGQYF	TGTGCCAGCAGCTTATCTACAGGGCCCTTTGTGGGGCAGTACTTC
-	TRBV5-8	TRBJ2-3	TRBD2	CASSSFLASGNADTQYF	TGTGCCAGCAGCTCTTTCCTCGCTAGCGGGAACGCAGATACGCAGTATTTT
few	TRBV6-5	TRBJ1-4	-	CASSPRAGRANEKLFF	TGTGCCAGCAGCCCACGCGCCGGGAGGGCAAATGAAAAACTGTTTTTT
-	TRBV7-6	TRBJ1-3	TRBD1	CASSKDRGGNTIYF	TGTGCCAGCAGCAAAGACAGGGGTGGAAACACCATATATTTT
many	TRBV7-6	TRBJ1-4	-	CASSQTGQHATNEKLFF	TGTGCCAGCAGCCAGACAGGCCAGCATGCAACTAATGAAAAACTGTTTTTT
few	TRBV19	TRBJ1-1	-	CASSFYRNTEAFF	TGTGCCAGTAGTTTCTACAGGAATACCGAAGCTTTCTTT
many	TRBV5-5	TRBJ1-1	-	CASRLGLQVTMNTEAFF	TGTGCCAGCAGATTAGGGCTACAGGTGACCATGAACACTGAAGCTTTCTTT
-	TRBV20-1	TRBJ1-3	-	CSAREGDSGNTIYF	TGCAGTGCTAGAGAAGGGGATTCTGGAAACACCATATATTTT
-	TRBV4-3	TRBJ1-3	-	CASSQAWTPVSGNTIYF	TGCGCCAGCAGCCAAGCCTGGACACCGGTATCTGGAAACACCATATATTTT
many	TRBV7-2	TRBJ1-5	TRBD1	CASKTGQGVDQPQHF	TGTGCCAGCAAAACGGGACAGGGTGTTGATCAGCCCCAGCATTTT
-	TRBV7-2	TRBJ1-6	TRBD1	CASRTGTVYNSPLHF	TGTGCCAGCAGAACCGGGACAGTTTATAATTCACCCCTCCACTTT
many	TRBV12-3/TRBV12-4	TRBJ2-1	-	CASRPAGLMNEQFF	TGTGCCAGCAGACCCGCCGGGTTGATGAATGAGCAGTTCTTC
few	TRBV12-3/TRBV12-4	TRBJ2-3	-	CASSPPVETQGPTQYF	TGTGCCAGCAGTCCCCCTGTGGAGACGCAGGGGCCTACGCAGTATTTT
many	TRBV5-1	TRBJ1-1	-	CASSLGSDPTNTEAFF	TGCGCCAGCAGCCTGGGTTCGGACCCCACGAACACTGAAGCTTTCTTT